What follows are 8 T cell receptor beta chains derived from one specimen sequenced in a study of blood T cell repertoires in COVID-19. Here immunoSEQ multiplex PCR was the method, and the copy in TCRdb shows in-frame clones only, minus some. The table lists tens of thousands of clones, around nine tenths of them singletons. Material: peripheral blood. All receptors derive from a human donor in a cohort sampled during active COVID-19. The donor label of this sample is uncertain.

This chain uses TRBV11-3 with TRBJ2-3; 10 positions match TRBD2. The CDR3 loop spans 14 amino acids. Germline V lookup: CDR1 SGHNT, CDR2 YENEEA. V lost 5 bases and J lost 6; bases outside the gene matches: 5. CDR3 in amino acids: CASSLGTSVDTQYF. CDR3 DNA: TGTGCCAGCAGCCTCGGGACTAGCGTCGATACGCAGTATTTT.

This rearrangement joins TRBV18 to TRBJ2-3; D gene ambiguous. Germline assignment: CDR1 KGHSH and CDR2 LQKENI. The CDR3 covers 13 residues. Between the trimmed V and J ends, which lost 0 bases and 4 bases, there was a span of 5 bases. The CDR3 coding sequence is TGTGCCAGCTCACCACCGAGTGCAGATACGCAGTATTTT. Translating it yields CASSPPSADTQYF.

V gene TRBV10-2 combines with J gene TRBJ2-3, with 12 bases identical to TRBD2. After removal of 6 bases from V and 1 base from J, the junction contained 5 bases not matched to a gene. This CDR3 region has 16 residues. Germline assignment: CDR1 WSHSY and CDR2 SAAADI. The CDR3 region is CASRMTSGGGTDTQYF. The CDR3 region has the DNA TGCGCCAGCAGAATGACTAGCGGGGGAGGCACAGATACGCAGTATTTT.

The V and J genes are TRBV6-5 and TRBJ1-1; TRBD1 aligns across 7 bases. V shed 6 bases, J shed 0 bases, and the junction held 7 bases outside the gene matches. Germline loops: CDR1 MNHEY, CDR2 SVGAGI. CDR3 length equals 15 residues. The CDR3 DNA sequence: TGTGCCAGCAGCCGACAGGGCGGGGTGAACACTGAAGCTTTCTTT. Protein: CASSRQGGVNTEAFF.

The chain combines TRBV5-1 with TRBJ2-2, with D unresolved. Trimming removed 0 bases from V and 7 bases from J, with 10 bases in between. This CDR3 spans 14 amino acids. Germline CDR1 SGHRS, CDR2 YFSETQ. CDR3 bases: TGCGCCAGCAGCTTGGAGGCCGGGTTCGGGGAGCTGTTTTTT. Translated, it gives CASSLEAGFGELFF. Full variable domain (rest looked up from reference TRBV5-1 and TRBJ2-2): KAGVTQTPRYLIKTRGQQVTLSCSPISGHRSVSWYQQTPGQGLQFLFEYFSETQRNKGNFPGRFSGRQFSNSRSEMNVSTLELGDSALYLCASSLEAGFGELFFGEGSRLTVL.

This clone appeared once. V usage is TRBV28 and J usage is TRBJ1-2; D gene uncertain. Germline CDR1 is MDHEN and CDR2 is SYDVKM. The CDR3 spans 12 residues. V lost 5 bases and J lost 8, with 12 bases in between. This CDR3 is CASSEVERGYTF. Written as DNA, the CDR3 is TGTGCCAGCAGTGAGGTCGAGAGAGGCTACACCTTC.

V is TRBV27 and J is TRBJ1-6; 9 positions agree with TRBD1. This CDR3 has 14 residues. Germline lookup yields CDR1 MNHEY and CDR2 SMNVEV (reference sequence). With 6 bases clipped from V and 8 bases from J, the junction kept 5 bases outside the gene matches. CDR3 nucleotide sequence: TGTGCCAGCAGCCGGGACAGGGTGGATTCACCCCTCCACTTT. Amino acid sequence: CASSRDRVDSPLHF.

The rearrangement links TRBV6-5 to TRBJ1-1; no definite D call. This CDR3 contains 13 residues. Germline V gene lookup returns CDR1 MNHEY and CDR2 SVGAGI. V was clipped by 8 bases and J by 3 bases, with 13 bases between them. In nucleotides, the CDR3 is TGTGCCAGCCTGGCATGGCCCTACACTGAAGCTTTCTTT. As protein: CASLAWPYTEAFF.